The 29 T cell receptor beta chains given below trace back to one sample, sequenced in a study of blood T cells in healthy people across ages. The use of a sample-barcoded 5' primer and a J-beta primer mix characterized a second PCR of roughly 7 to 11 cycles. A single record per CDR3 protein comes from TCRdb applying MiXCR to the 5' RACE reads. The table shows approximately 800,000 distinct CDR3 sequences, with under 40% occurring only once. Sequenced sample: blood. The receptors were sampled from a young man in good health.

The rearrangement links TRBV7-2 to TRBJ2-1, with TRBD1 matching 10 bases. Trimming at V came to 0 bases and at J to 0 bases, leaving 2 bases not matched to a gene. Germline CDR1 reads SGHTA; CDR2 reads FQGNSA. The CDR3 sequence is 17 residues long. This CDR3 is CASSLAGTGVSYNEQFF. Written as DNA, the CDR3 is TGTGCCAGCAGCTTAGCTGGGACAGGGGTCTCCTACAATGAGCAGTTCTTC.

This clonotype has just a few counts. The CDR3: CASSPGEGYNEQFF. CDR3 nucleotide sequence: TGTGCCAGCAGCCCCGGGGAGGGGTACAATGAGCAGTTCTTC. This chain links TRBV14 with TRBJ2-1; 7 nucleotides align to TRBD2. The ends lost 4 bases at V and 4 bases at J; junction bases unmatched: 4. Looked up from germline, CDR1 is SGHDN and CDR2 is FVKESK. The CDR3 sequence is 14 residues long. The variable domain in full, with the rest retrieved from reference TRBV14 and TRBJ2-1, is EAGVTQFPSHSVIEKGQTVTLRCDPISGHDNLYWYRRVMGKEIKFLLHFVKESKQDESGMPNNRFLAERTGGTYSTLKVQPAELEDSGVYFCASSPGEGYNEQFFGPGTRLTVL.

This clonotype was picked up a small number of times. The rearrangement joins TRBV4-2 to TRBJ2-1; D is possibly TRBD2 (6 bases). CDR3 length: 15 residues. The ends were cut back, 0 bases at V and 8 bases at J, with 14 bases in the middle. CDR1 and CDR2 (germline): LGHNA, YNFKEQ. The CDR3 spells CASSQEGGRSDEQFF. The CDR3, as DNA: TGTGCCAGCAGCCAAGAAGGTGGGAGGAGCGATGAGCAGTTCTTC.

The chain carries TRBV9 and TRBJ1-2; no reliable D call. The CDR3 is made up of 12 amino acids. CDR1 and CDR2 (germline): SGDLS, YYNGEE. Trimming cost V 0 bases and J 10 bases, with 10 bases left between them. As DNA, the CDR3 is TGTGCCAGCAGCGTAGATCAGATTTTCTACACCTTC. Residues: CASSVDQIFYTF.

The table lists this clonotype with many counts. This sequence joins TRBV29-1 and TRBJ2-3; a possible D gene is TRBD1 (5 bases). CDR3 length: 16 amino acids. CDR1 and CDR2 from the germline V gene are SQVTM and ANQGSEA. The ends were cut back, 7 bases at V and 5 bases at J, with 25 bases in the middle. The CDR3 loop reads CSANPNRPGKEDTQYF. CDR3 nucleotide sequence: TGCAGCGCCAATCCCAATAGGCCAGGGAAAGAAGATACGCAGTATTTT.

The chain carries TRBV20-1 and TRBJ2-3; D possibly corresponds to TRBD1 (5 bases). Trimming pared 3 bases from V and 2 bases from J, leaving 15 bases between. Germline values: CDR1 DFQATT, CDR2 SNEGSKA (reference sequence). This CDR3 is 15 amino acids long. CDR3 in amino acids: CSARASTASTDTQYF. The CDR3 nucleotides read TGCAGTGCTAGGGCTTCGACAGCTTCCACAGATACGCAGTATTTT.

The chain couples TRBV7-2 to TRBJ2-1; D may be TRBD1 or TRBD2 (5 bases each). Trimming left V 1 base short and J 4 bases short, with 11 bases between. Germline-derived CDR1 and CDR2 are SGHTA and FQGNSA. The CDR3 has 15 amino acids. The CDR3 DNA is TGTGCCAGCAGCTTAGAACGGGACCCGTACAATGAGCAGTTCTTC. It yields the protein CASSLERDPYNEQFF.

At least ten counts were recorded for this clonotype. The rearrangement links TRBV20-1 to TRBJ2-5, with 10 bases fitting TRBD2. The CDR3 has 17 residues. The J segment lost 3 bases and the V segment lost 3 bases, leaving 13 bases of the junction unmatched. Germline loops: CDR1 DFQATT, CDR2 SNEGSKA (reference sequence). CDR3 loop: CSARKAGGQSTKETQYF. The DNA for the CDR3 is TGCAGTGCTAGGAAAGCGGGGGGGCAGTCTACAAAAGAGACCCAGTACTTC.

The V and J genes are TRBV6-2 or TRBV6-3 and TRBJ2-1; D remains unclear. Trimming left V 7 bases short and J 4 bases short, with 14 bases between. CDR1 and CDR2 from the germline V gene are MNHEY and SVGEGT. The CDR3 has 14 residues. CDR3 amino acids: CASTRRSTYNEQFF. CDR3 in DNA: TGTGCCAGCACTCGACGGTCTACTTACAATGAGCAGTTCTTC.

The CDR3 nucleotides read TGTGCCAGTAGTATCTTCTACGGGACAGGGGCCCCAGATACGCAGTATTTT. It is translated as CASSIFYGTGAPDTQYF. The V call is TRBV19, the J call TRBJ2-3, with 10 positions matching TRBD1. The germline gives CDR1 LNHDA, CDR2 SQIVND (reference sequence). There are 17 residues in the CDR3. The trim removed 3 bases at V and 4 bases at J, leaving 10 bases unmatched.

The chain links TRBV20-1 to TRBJ2-3, with 7 bases fitting TRBD2. This CDR3 region has 13 residues. Trimming removed 4 bases from V and 3 bases from J; junction bases left unmatched: 4. Germline-derived CDR1 and CDR2 are DFQATT and SNEGSKA (reference sequence). This CDR3 is CSANLGGTDTQYF. Written as DNA, the CDR3 is TGCAGTGCTAATCTGGGGGGGACAGATACGCAGTATTTT.

The chain carries TRBV10-3 and TRBJ1-2; unclear D gene. The CDR3 totals 12 residues. With 8 bases removed from V and 5 bases from J, the gap between germline ends came to 12 bases. Germline V gene lookup returns CDR1 ENHRY and CDR2 SYGVKD. This CDR3 is CAISLETYGYTF. In nucleotides, the CDR3 is TGTGCCATCTCCCTTGAAACATATGGCTACACCTTC.

The chain links TRBV2 to TRBJ1-5; D gene unclear. Trimming stripped 5 bases from V and 0 bases from J, with 8 bases between. This CDR3 has 14 residues. Germline CDR1 is SNHLY and CDR2 is FYNNEI. CDR3 region: CASSREGSNQPQHF. In DNA, the CDR3 is TGTGCCAGCAGTCGGGAGGGTAGCAATCAGCCCCAGCATTTT. Full variable domain (missing parts from reference TRBV2 and TRBJ1-5): EPEVTQTPSHQVTQMGQEVILRCVPISNHLYFYWYRQILGQKVEFLVSFYNNEISEKSEIFDDQFSVERPDGSNFTLKIRSTKLEDSAMYFCASSREGSNQPQHFGDGTRLSIL.

This chain uses TRBV20-1 with TRBJ1-1; tentative D call: TRBD1 (6 bases). CDR1 is DFQATT, CDR2 SNEGSKA, per germline (reference sequence). V dropped 8 bases and J dropped 1 base, with 14 bases sitting between them. This CDR3 is 13 amino acids long. The CDR3 nucleotides are TGCAGTCCTACGCAGGGGAAGAACACTGAAGCTTTCTTT. This codes for CSPTQGKNTEAFF.

In this sample, this clonotype turned up a few times. This chain uses TRBV2 with TRBJ2-7, with 9 bases fitting TRBD1. Germline V gene sequence: CDR1 SNHLY, CDR2 FYNNEI. The length of the CDR3 is 16 residues. V shed 3 bases and J 3 bases; nucleotides not matched to a gene: 9. The CDR3 protein is CASSDREDRGLYEQYF. CDR3 sequence (DNA): TGTGCCAGCAGTGATAGGGAGGACAGGGGCCTCTACGAGCAGTACTTC.

The genes are TRBV6-5 and TRBJ2-2; a possible D gene is TRBD2 (5 bases). V lost 5 bases and J lost 2, with 15 bases in between. Germline CDR1 and CDR2: MNHEY and SVGAGI. The CDR3 has 16 residues. CDR3 DNA sequence: TGTGCCAGCAGTCGCCGGACGGGGAAAAACACCGGGGAGCTGTTTTTT. It translates to CASSRRTGKNTGELFF.

This clonotype was detected a few times. This chain uses TRBV11-2 with TRBJ2-2; possibly TRBD2 for D (7 bases). Germline lookup yields CDR1 SGHAT and CDR2 FQNNGV. The CDR3 length is 14 residues. Trimming removed 5 bases from V and 4 bases from J, with 11 bases in between. The CDR3 region has the DNA TGTGCCAGCAGCGAAGGGGGGGGCACCGGGGAGCTGTTTTTT. Encoded protein: CASSEGGGTGELFF.

This clonotype was counted only a few times. In nucleotides, the CDR3 is TGTGCCAGCAGTTACTCGAGTTGGGTTAAGGGCTACACCTTC. Its protein product is CASSYSSWVKGYTF. The chain uses TRBV6-5 and TRBJ1-2, with D unclear. Trimming took 0 bases from V and 8 from J, leaving 13 bases between them. The CDR3 runs to 14 residues. Germline CDR1 reads MNHEY; CDR2 reads SVGAGI.

By sample fraction, this clonotype is medium-sized. One end of the junction is discordant with germline, which a read error may explain. The chain combines TRBV5-1 with TRBJ2-3; TRBD2 might be the D (7 bases). Germline-derived CDR1 and CDR2 are SGHRS and YFSETQ. CDR3 length equals 12 residues. CDR3 DNA sequence: TGTGCCAGCAGAAGGGGGGGAGATACGCAGTATTTT. Translating gives CASRRGGDTQYF.

CDR3 sequence reads: CASSQDQGAGAGYGYTF. CDR3 sequence (DNA): TGCGCCAGCAGCCAAGATCAGGGCGCAGGGGCGGGCTATGGCTACACCTTC. The chain is built from TRBV4-3 and TRBJ1-2; perhaps TRBD1 as D (6 bases). This CDR3 is built from 17 residues. V gave up 0 bases and J gave up 4 bases, with 18 bases separating them. Germline V lookup: CDR1 LGHNA, CDR2 YSLEER.

The genes are TRBV20-1 and TRBJ1-1; possible D gene TRBD1, 5 bases. The CDR3 runs to 15 residues. Trimming shortened V by 1 base and J by 3 bases, and 15 bases separated the two germline ends. Germline values: CDR1 DFQATT, CDR2 SNEGSKA (reference sequence). CDR3 bases: TGCAGTGCTAGAGTCGAGGGGACGGGGCACACTGAAGCTTTCTTT. Translated, it gives CSARVEGTGHTEAFF.

The V and J genes are TRBV12-3 or TRBV12-4 and TRBJ2-3; 14 bases are a match to TRBD2. CDR3 length equals 16 residues. V dropped 5 bases and J dropped 6; count of bases not matched to a gene: 7. The CDR3 protein is CASSLKTSGGEDTQYF. As DNA, the CDR3 is TGTGCCAGCAGTCTGAAGACTAGCGGGGGGGAGGATACGCAGTATTTT.

This clonotype was recorded a few times. The chain joins TRBV20-1 to TRBJ2-1; D possibly corresponds to TRBD2 (7 bases). CDR1 and CDR2 from the germline V gene are DFQATT and SNEGSKA (reference sequence). The CDR3 covers 13 residues. V was cut by 6 bases and J by 8 bases, with 17 bases left in between. In DNA, the CDR3 is TGCAGTGCCCTCCGTTACGGGGGGCATGAGCAGTTCTTC. This codes for CSALRYGGHEQFF.

This clonotype showed up just a few times. The V gene is TRBV18, the J gene TRBJ2-5; 11 bases align to TRBD1. The CDR3 runs to 16 residues. Germline V CDR1 and CDR2: KGHSH, LQKENI. The trim removed 3 bases at V and 5 bases at J, leaving 8 bases unmatched. This CDR3 reads CASSPLGQGASETQYF. CDR3 nucleotide sequence: TGTGCCAGCTCACCCCTCGGACAGGGGGCATCGGAGACCCAGTACTTC.

As for this clonotype: A much larger clone differs by one base, so this may be a read error. The gene calls are TRBV6-6 and TRBJ2-1; D may be TRBD2 (5 bases). The CDR3 runs 14 residues. Germline V gene lookup returns CDR1 MNHNY and CDR2 SVGAGI (reference sequence). The V end lost 0 bases, the J end lost 13 bases, and 16 bases lay between the germline ends. CDR3 nucleotides: TGTGCCAGCAGTTACTCCTCCTGGGGAGAGACCCAGTTCTTC. This translates into CASSYSSWGETQFF.

In its sample, this clonotype was seen many times. The chain links TRBV25-1 to TRBJ1-6; D is unresolved. Trimming pared 4 bases from V and 6 bases from J, leaving 13 bases between. Germline CDR1 and CDR2: MGHDK and SYGVNS. The CDR3 is made up of 15 amino acids. In DNA, the CDR3 is TGTGCCAGCAGTGTAGGACTCCTGGGTAATTCACCCCTCCACTTT. This translates into CASSVGLLGNSPLHF.

The chain uses TRBV6-2 or TRBV6-3 and TRBJ1-1, with a possible D match to TRBD1 (6 bases). Germline assignment: CDR1 MNHEY and CDR2 SVGEGT. With 0 bases removed from V and 2 bases from J, the gap between germline ends came to 10 bases. There are 15 residues in the CDR3. The CDR3 region is CASSYSQQGNTEAFF. The DNA of the CDR3 is TGTGCCAGCAGTTACTCGCAACAGGGTAACACTGAAGCTTTCTTT.

The rearrangement joins TRBV7-9 to TRBJ1-1; D not resolved. Trimming took off 5 bases at V and 10 bases at J, with 11 bases between the two ends. Germline CDR1 and CDR2: SEHNR and FQNEAQ (reference sequence). This CDR3 is built from 11 residues. The CDR3, as DNA: TGTGCCAGCAGCCCAGAAAGGTTAGCTTTCTTT. This codes for CASSPERLAFF.

This rearrangement joins TRBV5-5 to TRBJ2-5, with D maybe TRBD2 (6 bases). V was trimmed by 0 bases and J by 5 bases, leaving 14 bases between them. Germline loops: CDR1 SGHKS, CDR2 YYEKEE (reference sequence). The CDR3 extends over 15 amino acids. CDR3 coding DNA: TGTGCCAGCAGCTTGGGGGACTCTACCTGGGAGACCCAGTACTTC. This translates into CASSLGDSTWETQYF.